This T cell receptor beta chain was sequenced during a study of blood T cells in healthy people across ages. A second PCR, run for roughly 7 to 12 cycles, used a sample-barcoded 5' primer plus a J-beta primer mix. Sequencing of every sample gave 2.5 million or more CDR3-containing paired-end reads. Via MiXCR, TCRdb re-called the 5' RACE reads, giving one row per CDR3 protein. The sample contains 540,000 or so distinct CDR3 sequences, around half of which appear only once. This clonotype has just a few counts. The source material was blood. This receptor was obtained from a man aged 80 or over in good health.

The CDR3 is CASSSLFAGVDYNEQFF. The CDR3 coding sequence is TGTGCCAGCAGCTCCCTGTTTGCGGGAGTGGACTACAATGAGCAGTTCTTC. The chain employs TRBV5-8 and TRBJ2-1, with TRBD2 matching over 7 bases. V shed 3 bases and J 3 bases; nucleotides not matched to a gene: 12. Germline V gives CDR1 SGHTS, CDR2 YDEGEE. The CDR3 runs 17 residues.